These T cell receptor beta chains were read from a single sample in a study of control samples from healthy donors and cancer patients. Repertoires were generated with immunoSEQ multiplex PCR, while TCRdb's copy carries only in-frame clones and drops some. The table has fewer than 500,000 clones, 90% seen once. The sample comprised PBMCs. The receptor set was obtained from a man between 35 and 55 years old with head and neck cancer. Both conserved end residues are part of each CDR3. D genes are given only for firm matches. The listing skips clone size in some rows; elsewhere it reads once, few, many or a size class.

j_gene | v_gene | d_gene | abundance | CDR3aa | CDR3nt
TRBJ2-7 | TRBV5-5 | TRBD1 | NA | CTSSSRTGNYEQYF | TGTACCAGCAGCTCCAGGACAGGGAACTACGAGCAGTACTTC
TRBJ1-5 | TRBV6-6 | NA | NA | CASSYPGEIGGGPQHF | TGTGCCAGCAGTTACCCAGGGGAAATTGGGGGGGGGCCCCAGCATTTT
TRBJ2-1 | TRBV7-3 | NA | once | CASSLQGSINEQFF | TGTGCCAGCAGCTTACAAGGCTCTATCAATGAGCAGTTCTTC
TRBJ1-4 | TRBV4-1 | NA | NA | CASSQSGVPINEKLFF | TGCGCCAGCAGCCAATCGGGCGTCCCAATTAATGAAAAACTGTTTTTT
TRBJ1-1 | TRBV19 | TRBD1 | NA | CASSRNRGTEAFF | TGTGCCAGTAGTAGAAACAGGGGCACTGAAGCTTTCTTT
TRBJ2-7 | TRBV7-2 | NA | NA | CASSPPPTYEQYF | TGTGCCAGCAGCCCACCCCCTACCTACGAGCAGTACTTC
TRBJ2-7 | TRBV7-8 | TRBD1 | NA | CASSMTGGLSYEQYF | TGTGCCAGCAGCATGACAGGGGGTTTGTCCTACGAGCAGTACTTC
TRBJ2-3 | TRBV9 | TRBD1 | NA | CASSVVDRGITDTQYF | TGTGCCAGCAGCGTAGTGGACAGGGGCATCACAGATACGCAGTATTTT
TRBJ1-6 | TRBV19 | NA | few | CASSALRQQGNSPLHF | TGTGCCAGCTCTGCCCTTCGACAGCAAGGAAATTCACCCCTCCACTTT
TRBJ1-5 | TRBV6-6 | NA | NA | CASSFDGIANQPQHF | TGTGCCAGCAGTTTTGATGGGATTGCCAATCAGCCCCAGCATTTT
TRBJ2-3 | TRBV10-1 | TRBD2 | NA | CASSSSRTSGGTDTQYF | TGCGCCAGCAGTTCCAGCCGGACTAGCGGGGGTACAGATACGCAGTATTTT
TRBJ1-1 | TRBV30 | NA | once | CAWSVGPDEPMTEAFF | TGTGCCTGGAGTGTAGGTCCCGACGAGCCGATGACTGAAGCTTTCTTT
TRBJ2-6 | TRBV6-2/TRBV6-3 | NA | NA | CASSYGPAGANVLTF | TGTGCCAGCAGTTACGGCCCGGCTGGGGCCAACGTCCTGACTTTC
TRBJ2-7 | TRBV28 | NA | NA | CASSQRVLSPYEQYF | TGTGCCAGCAGCCAAAGGGTCCTCTCCCCCTACGAGCAGTACTTC
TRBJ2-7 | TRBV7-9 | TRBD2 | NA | CASSLTLLASGSWYEQYF | TGTGCCAGCAGCTTAACCCTCCTCGCTAGCGGGAGTTGGTACGAGCAGTACTTC
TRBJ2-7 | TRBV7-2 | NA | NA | CASSLAGGPYEQYF | TGTGCCAGCAGCTTAGCGGGGGGCCCCTACGAGCAGTACTTC
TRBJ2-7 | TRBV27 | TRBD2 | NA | CASRGTSGSLYEQYF | TGTGCCAGCAGGGGGACTAGCGGGAGTCTCTACGAGCAGTACTTC
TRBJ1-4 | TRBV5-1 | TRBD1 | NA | CASRQGALSTNEKLFF | TGCGCCAGCCGACAGGGGGCTTTATCAACTAATGAAAAACTGTTTTTT
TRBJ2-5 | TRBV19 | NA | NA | CASRRVFSETQYF | TGTGCCAGCCGTAGGGTTTTTAGTGAGACCCAGTACTTC
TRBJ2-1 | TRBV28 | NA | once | CASSFETRNNEQFF | TGTGCCAGCAGTTTCGAGACTAGAAACAATGAGCAGTTCTTC
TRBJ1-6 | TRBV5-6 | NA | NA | CASSLEGGGNSPLHF | TGTGCCAGCAGCTTGGAGGGGGGTGGTAATTCACCCCTCCACTTT
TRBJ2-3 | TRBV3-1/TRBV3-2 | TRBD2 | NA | CASSRDPGTSGLRTDTQYF | TGTGCCAGCAGCCGCGACCCCGGGACTAGCGGGTTACGCACAGATACGCAGTATTTT
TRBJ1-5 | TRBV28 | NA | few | CASSQLPEGNQPQHF | TGTGCCAGCAGTCAACTCCCAGAGGGCAATCAGCCCCAGCATTTT
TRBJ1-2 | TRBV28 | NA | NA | CASSLVPVYGYTF | TGTGCCAGCAGTTTAGTACCCGTCTATGGCTACACCTTC
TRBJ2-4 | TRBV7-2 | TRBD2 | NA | CASSSEAQLAGLNIQYF | TGTGCCAGCAGCTCCGAAGCCCAACTAGCGGGGTTAAACATTCAGTACTTC
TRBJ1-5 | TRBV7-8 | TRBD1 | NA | CASSLYRGRDNQPQHF | TGTGCCAGCAGCTTATATAGGGGGCGGGACAATCAGCCCCAGCATTTT
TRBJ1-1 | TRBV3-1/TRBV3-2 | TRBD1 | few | CASSQRSEQGHAFF | TGTGCCAGCAGCCAAAGGTCCGAACAGGGGCATGCTTTCTTT
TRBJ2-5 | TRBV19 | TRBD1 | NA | CASPIPRGLETQYF | TGTGCCAGCCCTATCCCCAGGGGGCTGGAGACCCAGTACTTC
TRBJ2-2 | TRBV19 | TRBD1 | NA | CASSIGFGTGNTGELFF | TGTGCCAGTAGTATAGGTTTCGGGACAGGAAACACCGGGGAGCTGTTTTTT
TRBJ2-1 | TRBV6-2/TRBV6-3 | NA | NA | CASSPPPAGSNEQFF | TGTGCCAGCAGCCCCCCCCCGGCGGGGTCCAATGAGCAGTTCTTC
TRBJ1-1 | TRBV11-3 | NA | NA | CASSRPGGDINTEAFF | TGTGCCAGCAGTCGCCCGGGGGGAGACATTAACACTGAAGCTTTCTTT
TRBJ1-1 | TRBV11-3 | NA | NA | CASSSRQHTEAFF | TGTGCCAGCAGCTCCCGACAGCACACTGAAGCTTTCTTT
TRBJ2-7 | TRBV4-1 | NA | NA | CASSQGRGNSFSYEQYF | TGCGCCAGCAGCCAAGGACGGGGGAACAGCTTCTCCTACGAGCAGTACTTC
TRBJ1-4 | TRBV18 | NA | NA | CASSPRAATNEKLFF | TGTGCCAGCTCACCACGGGCCGCAACTAATGAAAAACTGTTTTTT
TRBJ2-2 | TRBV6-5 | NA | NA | CASRRDRLAGELFF | TGTGCCAGCAGAAGGGACCGCCTGGCCGGGGAGCTGTTTTTT
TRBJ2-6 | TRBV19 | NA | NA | CASSMVGGSGANVLTF | TGTGCCAGTAGTATGGTCGGGGGATCTGGGGCCAACGTCCTGACTTTC
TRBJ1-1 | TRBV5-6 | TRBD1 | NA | CASSRGQGRTEAFF | TGTGCCAGCAGCAGGGGACAGGGAAGAACTGAAGCTTTCTTT
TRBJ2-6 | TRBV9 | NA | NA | CASSVGVGANVLTF | TGTGCCAGCAGCGTAGGGGTTGGGGCCAACGTCCTGACTTTC
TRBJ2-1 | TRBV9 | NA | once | CASSVGEGGTYNEQFF | TGTGCCAGCAGCGTAGGCGAGGGGGGGACCTACAATGAGCAGTTCTTC
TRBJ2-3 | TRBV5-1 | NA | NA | CASSLVASTDTQYF | TGCGCCAGCAGCTTGGTTGCCTCCACAGATACGCAGTATTTT
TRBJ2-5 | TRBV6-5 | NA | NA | CASSLVFRETQYF | TGTGCCAGCAGTCTCGTGTTTCGGGAGACCCAGTACTTC
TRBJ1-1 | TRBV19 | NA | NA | CASKEGRNTEAFF | TGTGCCAGTAAGGAGGGCAGGAACACTGAAGCTTTCTTT
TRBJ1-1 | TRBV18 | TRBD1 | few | CASSPPGQYTEAFF | TGTGCCAGCTCACCCCCGGGACAGTACACTGAAGCTTTCTTT
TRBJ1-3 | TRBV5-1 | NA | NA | CASSLVSGFSGNTIYF | TGCGCCAGCAGCTTGGTCTCGGGTTTCTCTGGAAACACCATATATTTT
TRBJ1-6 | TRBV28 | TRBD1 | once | CASRLEGDRSSPLHF | TGTGCCAGCAGACTCGAAGGGGACAGGTCCTCACCCCTCCACTTT
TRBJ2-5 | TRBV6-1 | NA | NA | CASSDPLVQGVWWETQYF | TGTGCCAGCAGTGACCCCTTGGTACAGGGAGTCTGGTGGGAGACCCAGTACTTC
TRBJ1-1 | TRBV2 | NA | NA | CASTSDMNTEAFF | TGTGCCAGCACCTCAGACATGAACACTGAAGCTTTCTTT
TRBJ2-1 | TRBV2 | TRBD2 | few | CASRGDYRNEQFF | TGTGCCAGCAGAGGGGACTACCGCAATGAGCAGTTCTTC
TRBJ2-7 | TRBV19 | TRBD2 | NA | CASSPQTSGSSYEQYF | TGTGCCAGTAGTCCCCAGACTAGCGGGAGCTCCTACGAGCAGTACTTC
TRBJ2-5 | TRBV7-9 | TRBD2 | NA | CASSLGSRAGGGETQYF | TGTGCCAGCAGCTTGGGCTCGAGAGCGGGAGGAGGAGAGACCCAGTACTTC
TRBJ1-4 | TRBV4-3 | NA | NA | CASSQVGSTTNEKLFF | TGCGCCAGCAGCCAAGTAGGTAGTACAACTAATGAAAAACTGTTTTTT
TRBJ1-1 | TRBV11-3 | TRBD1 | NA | CASSLHRGYEAFF | TGTGCCAGCAGCTTACACAGGGGCTATGAAGCTTTCTTT
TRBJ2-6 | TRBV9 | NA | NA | CASSTQGIGGSTSGANVLTF | TGTGCCAGCAGCACCCAAGGGATTGGGGGATCTACCTCTGGGGCCAACGTCCTGACTTTC
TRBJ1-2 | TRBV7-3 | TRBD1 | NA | CASSLGTGGGYTF | TGTGCCAGCAGCCTCGGGACAGGGGGAGGCTACACCTTC
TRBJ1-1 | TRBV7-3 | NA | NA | CASSTSVGNTEAFF | TGTGCCAGCAGCACATCGGTAGGGAACACTGAAGCTTTCTTT
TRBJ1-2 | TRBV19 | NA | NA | CASAPRTYGYTF | TGTGCCAGTGCCCCCAGGACGTATGGCTACACCTTC